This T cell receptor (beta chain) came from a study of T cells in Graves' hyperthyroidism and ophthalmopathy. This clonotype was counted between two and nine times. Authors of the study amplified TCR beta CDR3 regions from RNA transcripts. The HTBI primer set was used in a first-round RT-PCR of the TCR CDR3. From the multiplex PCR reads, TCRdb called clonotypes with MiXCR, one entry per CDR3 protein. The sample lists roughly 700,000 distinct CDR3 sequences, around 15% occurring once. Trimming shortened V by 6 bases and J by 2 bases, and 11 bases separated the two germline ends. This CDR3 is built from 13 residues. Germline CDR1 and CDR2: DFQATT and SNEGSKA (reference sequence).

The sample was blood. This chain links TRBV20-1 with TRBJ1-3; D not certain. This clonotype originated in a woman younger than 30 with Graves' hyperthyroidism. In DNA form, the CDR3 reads TGCAGTGCCGTGGGAGTGCCTGGAAACACCATATATTTT. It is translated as CSAVGVPGNTIYF.